Reported below is one TCR beta chain. What it recognizes is unknown. The sample is drawn from a study of T cell responses to AZD1222 COVID-19 vaccine. Study outcomes and limitations: In the spike-specific TCR repertoire, nearly half reportedly target unmutated variant regions. Repertoire collection took place solely once the T cell response had peaked. Donors, mostly white British, included more females; clonal diversity was possibly underestimated.

Sequenced by immunoSEQ multiplex PCR; TCRdb stores in-frame clones only, minus some. The sample has 150,000 or so clones; 85% to 95% are singletons. There are 13 residues in the CDR3. J was trimmed by 10 bases and V by 3 bases; bases with no gene match: 6. Germline V CDR1 and CDR2: MDHEN, SYDVKM. Specimen: peripheral blood, collected 28 days after the second AZD1222 dose. The gene calls are TRBV28 and TRBJ2-1; 7 positions match TRBD1. The sequence came from an adult who received the AZD1222 COVID-19 vaccine. The CDR3 here is CASSFRGQEEQFF. CDR3 bases: TGTGCCAGCAGTTTTAGGGGGCAGGAAGAGCAGTTCTTC.